One sample yielded the 19 T cell receptor beta chains listed below, sequenced in a study of OX40 agonist ivuxolimab in advanced cancers. TCRdb keeps only in-frame clones here, not all; method: immunoSEQ multiplex PCR. Of around 46,000 clones listed, 75% to 90% are singletons. Sequenced here: CD4+ or CD8+ T cells sorted from blood, sampled in a trial of the OX40 agonist ivuxolimab. The receptors were sampled from an adult with an advanced solid tumor such as melanoma, head and neck, liver or kidney cancer.

The CDR3 nucleotides read TGCGCCAGCAGCTCCGTACAGGGGGCGCCAGAGACCCAGTACTTC. Translation: CASSSVQGAPETQYF. The J gene is TRBJ2-5, the V gene TRBV5-1, with 9 bases fitting TRBD1. Germline V CDR1 and CDR2: SGHRS, YFSETQ. The ends lost 3 bases at V and 4 bases at J; junction bases unmatched: 7. The CDR3 spans 15 residues.

This clone appeared once. The gene calls are TRBV14 and TRBJ2-7, with D perhaps matching TRBD1 or TRBD2 (6 bases each). Germline V gives CDR1 SGHDN, CDR2 FVKESK. CDR3 length equals 20 residues. Trimming cost V 1 base and J 3 bases, with 28 bases left between them. The CDR3 DNA is TGTGCCAGCAGCCAAGGGTTTTCGGGACAATGGACTAATTTTTACTACGAGCAGTACTTC. Translating gives CASSQGFSGQWTNFYYEQYF.

This clone showed up just a few times. The rearrangement uses TRBV7-9 and TRBJ2-1; D possibly matches TRBD1 or TRBD2 (5 bases each). Germline V gene sequence: CDR1 SEHNR, CDR2 FQNEAQ (reference sequence). V shed 3 bases and J shed 7 bases, with 16 bases lying between them. The CDR3 contains 15 residues. The CDR3 nucleotides read TGTGCCAGCAGCTTGGGGACCGCGAATTTAAATGAGCAGTTCTTC. Its protein product is CASSLGTANLNEQFF. The whole variable domain, filled in from reference TRBV7-9 and TRBJ2-1, reads DTGVSQNPRHKITKRGQNVTFRCDPISEHNRLYWYRQTLGQGPEFLTYFQNEAQLEKSRLLSDRFSAERPKGSFSTLEIQRTEQGDSAMYLCASSLGTANLNEQFFGPGTRLTVL.

The V call is TRBV5-1, the J call TRBJ2-5; tentatively, D is TRBD1 or TRBD2 (6 bases each). V lost 4 bases and J lost 5, with 21 bases in between. The CDR3 is made up of 16 amino acids. CDR1 SGHRS and CDR2 YFSETQ come from the germline V gene. The chain's CDR3 is CASSPDGGWNRETQYF. As DNA, the CDR3 is TGCGCCAGCAGCCCGGACGGGGGCTGGAATCGGGAGACCCAGTACTTC.

The chain couples TRBV19 to TRBJ1-5; D gene ambiguous. The CDR3 consists of 15 residues. CDR1 is LNHDA, CDR2 SQIVND, per germline (reference sequence). The germline V and J ends were trimmed by 3 bases and 3 bases, with 12 bases remaining between them. The DNA of the CDR3 is TGTGCCAGTAGTATCGCCCGGACCCCCAATCAGCCCCAGCATTTT. This codes for CASSIARTPNQPQHF.

This chain links TRBV13 with TRBJ2-7; weak D call: TRBD1 (6 bases). The germline V gene encodes CDR1 PRHDT and CDR2 FYEKMQ (reference sequence). Trimming removed 0 bases at V and 6 bases at J, with 9 bases between. The CDR3 has 13 amino acids. The CDR3 DNA follows: TGTGCCAGCAGCTTAGGAACAGGGTCCGAGCAGTACTTC. It encodes CASSLGTGSEQYF.

The chain links TRBV5-1 to TRBJ2-3; TRBD1 matches 8 bases. Germline V gives CDR1 SGHRS, CDR2 YFSETQ. The CDR3 loop spans 14 amino acids. V was pared by 4 bases and J by 3 bases, with 4 bases of the junction left unmatched. CDR3 DNA: TGCGCCAGCAGCCACGGACAGGGTACAGATACGCAGTATTTT. It encodes CASSHGQGTDTQYF.

V gene TRBV11-2 combines with J gene TRBJ1-1; no clear D gene. Germline assignment: CDR1 SGHAT and CDR2 FQNNGV. The CDR3 has 12 residues. Trimming cost V 5 bases and J 8 bases, with 12 bases left between them. Written as DNA, the CDR3 is TGTGCCAGCAGCCCAGGAGGGCCAGAAGCTTTCTTT. Protein product: CASSPGGPEAFF.

This chain joins TRBV27 and TRBJ2-2; 15 bases are shared with TRBD2. The CDR3 has 16 residues. The trim removed 4 bases at V and 6 bases at J, leaving 3 bases unmatched. The germline V gene has CDR1 MNHEY and CDR2 SMNVEV (reference sequence). The CDR3 DNA sequence: TGTGCCAGCAGTTCCTGGACTAGCGGGAGGGCCGGGGAGCTGTTTTTT. Encoded protein: CASSSWTSGRAGELFF.

The J gene is TRBJ2-7, the V gene TRBV11-2; TRBD2 matches at 7 bases. The junction had 3 bases not matched to a gene; V was cut back by 4 bases and J by 6 bases. The CDR3 contains 12 residues. Germline V gives CDR1 SGHAT, CDR2 FQNNGV. The CDR3 sequence is CASSSRTSEQYF. The CDR3 DNA follows: TGTGCCAGCAGCTCACGGACTAGCGAGCAGTACTTC.

The CDR3 here is CASSLELAGGPILNEQFF. The CDR3, as DNA: TGTGCCAGCAGCTTAGAACTAGCGGGAGGGCCAATCCTCAATGAGCAGTTCTTC. V usage is TRBV7-8 and J usage is TRBJ2-1; TRBD2 aligns across 13 bases. Germline V CDR1 and CDR2: SGHVS, FQNEAQ. The ends lost 1 base at V and 6 bases at J; junction bases unmatched: 9. The CDR3 contains 18 residues.

V usage is TRBV27 and J usage is TRBJ2-7; 9 bases line up with TRBD2. From germline, CDR1 is MNHEY and CDR2 SMNVEV (reference sequence). V lost 2 bases to trimming and J lost 4 bases; unmatched junction nucleotides: 3. The CDR3 extends over 14 amino acids. The CDR3 here is CASSLGTSPYEQYF. CDR3 sequence (DNA): TGTGCCAGCAGTTTAGGGACTAGCCCTTACGAGCAGTACTTC.

The chain carries TRBV5-6 and TRBJ2-5, with 11 nucleotides matching TRBD1. Germline CDR1 SGHDT, CDR2 YYEEEE. V was clipped by 0 bases and J by 7 bases; unmatched bases: 5. This CDR3 comprises 15 residues. The CDR3 reads CASSLGQGQGGTQYF. The DNA for the CDR3 is TGTGCCAGCAGCTTGGGGCAGGGACAGGGGGGGACCCAGTACTTC.

The rearrangement links TRBV15 to TRBJ2-3; 7 bases match TRBD2. The CDR3 is made up of 17 amino acids. After removal of 6 bases from V and 4 bases from J, the junction contained 16 bases not matched to a gene. Germline V gene data show CDR1 as LNHNV and CDR2 as YYDKDF (reference sequence). CDR3 protein: CATSHTHSGSAADTQYF. CDR3 in DNA: TGTGCCACCAGTCATACCCATAGCGGGTCGGCGGCAGATACGCAGTATTTT.

This chain connects TRBV19 to TRBJ2-7, with 9 bases aligning to TRBD1. The germline CDR1 and CDR2 sequences are LNHDA and SQIVND (reference sequence). The V and J ends lost 3 bases and 1 base, in that order; junction bases with no gene match: 1. The CDR3 totals 14 residues. For the CDR3, the DNA is TGTGCCAGTAGTATCGGGACAGGGTCCTACGAGCAGTACTTC. The encoded protein is CASSIGTGSYEQYF. Filled out from reference TRBV19 and TRBJ2-7, the complete variable domain reads DGGITQSPKYLFRKEGQNVTLSCEQNLNHDAMYWYRQDPGQGLRLIYYSQIVNDFQKGDIAEGYSVSREKKESFPLTVTSAQKNPTAFYLCASSIGTGSYEQYFGPGTRLTVT.

This sequence joins TRBV7-9 and TRBJ2-2, with D possibly matching TRBD1 (6 bases). Deletions cut 8 bases from V and 7 bases from J, with 14 bases between. This CDR3 has 13 residues. In germline, CDR1 is SEHNR, CDR2 FQNEAQ (reference sequence). The CDR3 DNA reads TGTGCCAGCTTTAAAGGGACATTCGGGGAGCTGTTTTTT. This translates into CASFKGTFGELFF.

CDR3 sequence (DNA): TGTGCCAGCAGTCACAGCTCCTACGAGCAGTACTTC. Translating it yields CASSHSSYEQYF. The rearrangement uses TRBV28 and TRBJ2-5; D gene ambiguous. The J call is doubtful: the DNA matches TRBJ2-7 better. The CDR3 extends over 12 amino acids. The germline gives CDR1 MDHEN, CDR2 SYDVKM.

V is TRBV5-5 and J is TRBJ1-5; D is uncertain. CDR1 and CDR2 (germline): SGHKS, YYEKEE (reference sequence). Trimming took 2 bases from V and 2 from J, leaving 8 bases between them. The CDR3 is made up of 14 amino acids. The CDR3 sequence is CASSFGVGNQPQHF. The DNA for the CDR3 is TGTGCCAGCAGCTTTGGGGTTGGCAATCAGCCCCAGCATTTT.

The CDR3 protein is CASNQYGGTDTQYF. The CDR3 nucleotides are TGCGCCAGCAACCAATATGGCGGGACCGATACGCAGTATTTT. The chain has TRBV5-1 and TRBJ2-3; the D gene is possibly TRBD2 (6 bases). The CDR3 consists of 14 residues. Germline V gene data show CDR1 as SGHRS and CDR2 as YFSETQ. Trimming shortened V by 6 bases and J by 6 bases, and 17 bases separated the two germline ends.